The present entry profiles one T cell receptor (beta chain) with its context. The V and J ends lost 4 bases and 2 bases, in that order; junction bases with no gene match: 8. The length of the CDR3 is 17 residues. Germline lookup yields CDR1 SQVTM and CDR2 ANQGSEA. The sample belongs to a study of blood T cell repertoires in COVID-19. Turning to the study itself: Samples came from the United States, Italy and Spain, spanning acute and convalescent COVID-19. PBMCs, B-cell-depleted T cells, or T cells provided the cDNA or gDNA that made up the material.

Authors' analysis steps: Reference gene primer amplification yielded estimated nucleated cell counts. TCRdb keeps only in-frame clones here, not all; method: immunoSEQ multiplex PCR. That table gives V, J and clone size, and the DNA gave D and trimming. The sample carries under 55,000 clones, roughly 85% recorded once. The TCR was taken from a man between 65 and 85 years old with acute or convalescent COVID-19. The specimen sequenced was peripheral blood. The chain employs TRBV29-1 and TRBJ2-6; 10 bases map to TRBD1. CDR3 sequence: CSVVGQGVLAGANVLTF. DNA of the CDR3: TGCAGCGTTGTCGGACAGGGGGTTCTCGCTGGGGCCAACGTCCTGACTTTC.